This is a list of T cell receptor beta chains from one sample in a study of blood T cell repertoires in COVID-19. Assay: immunoSEQ multiplex PCR; the TCRdb copy retains only in-frame clones and omits some. The table includes roughly 190,000 clones, more than 80% detected once. The sample consisted of peripheral blood. The receptors originated from a woman aged 60-75 years with acute or convalescent COVID-19. Each CDR3 is given with its conserved first and last residue. D genes are given only for firm matches. Size is stated for part of the rows, as once, few or many counts, or as a class when the clone is expanded.

J,size,V,D,CDR3,DNA
TRBJ2-2,few,TRBV15,NA,CATSFRSGYTGELFF,TGTGCCACCAGCTTCCGTAGCGGATACACCGGGGAGCTGTTTTTT
TRBJ1-4,few,TRBV18,NA,CASSPPQTEKLFF,TGTGCCAGCTCACCACCACAGACTGAAAAACTGTTTTTT
TRBJ2-2,NA,TRBV6-5,NA,CASSRRAGGELFF,TGTGCCAGCAGTCGAAGGGCGGGCGGGGAGCTGTTTTTT
TRBJ2-7,NA,TRBV4-2,TRBD2,CASSQAGQRGGYEQYF,TGTGCCAGCAGCCAAGCGGGCCAGCGGGGGGGTTACGAGCAGTACTTC
TRBJ2-5,NA,TRBV5-1,NA,CASSLRLGGGGETQYF,TGCGCCAGCAGCTTGCGGCTCGGGGGTGGAGGAGAGACCCAGTACTTC
TRBJ2-1,NA,TRBV7-3,TRBD2,CASSPGLAYEQFF,TGTGCCAGCAGTCCGGGACTAGCGTATGAGCAGTTCTTC
TRBJ2-1,NA,TRBV20-1,NA,CSASRAEQFF,TGCAGTGCTAGTCGAGCTGAGCAGTTCTTC
TRBJ1-1,NA,TRBV29-1,NA,CSVGEAKNTEAFF,TGCAGCGTTGGTGAGGCCAAGAACACTGAAGCTTTCTTT
TRBJ1-2,once,TRBV25-1,NA,CATGNIGQNYGYTF,TGTGCCACAGGGAATATCGGACAGAATTATGGCTACACCTTC
TRBJ1-1,NA,TRBV21-1,NA,CASSKVSEAFF,TGTGCCAGCAGCAAAGTATCTGAAGCTTTCTTT
TRBJ2-1,once,TRBV20-1,TRBD2,CSASSGTLNEQFF,TGCAGTGCTAGTAGCGGGACGCTCAATGAGCAGTTCTTC
TRBJ2-5,NA,TRBV7-8,TRBD2,CASSLYAGGETQYF,TGTGCCAGCAGCTTATACGCGGGAGGAGAGACCCAGTACTTC
TRBJ2-5,once,TRBV10-3,TRBD2,CAISEVTSGRKAETQYF,TGTGCCATCAGTGAAGTGACTAGCGGGAGAAAGGCAGAGACCCAGTACTTC
TRBJ2-1,NA,TRBV7-3,NA,CASSLTATMPLNRNNEQFF,TGTGCCAGCAGCTTAACCGCGACTATGCCACTCAACCGTAACAATGAGCAGTTCTTC
TRBJ1-2,few,TRBV30,NA,CAWSQLQGDGYTF,TGTGCCTGGAGTCAACTACAGGGAGATGGCTACACCTTC
TRBJ2-5,NA,TRBV27,TRBD2,CASRRAGVGETQYF,TGTGCCAGCAGGAGAGCGGGAGTCGGGGAGACCCAGTACTTC
TRBJ2-4,NA,TRBV28,TRBD1,CASSLRGQNIQYF,TGTGCCAGCAGTTTGAGGGGACAGAACATTCAGTACTTC
TRBJ2-3,NA,TRBV9,NA,CASSSSTDTQYF,TGTGCCAGCAGCTCCTCCACAGATACGCAGTATTTT